This TCR beta chain was captured by sequencing in a study of post-analysis software for immune sequencing data. The overall study: The study covered relapsing-remitting, secondary progressive and progressive-relapsing courses of multiple sclerosis. Study outcomes and limitations: Diversity measured as normalized Chao1 was significantly lower in multiple sclerosis patients than in controls. Batch-mates among the samples co-clustered strongly by F measure.

Turning to this clonotype: What it binds is unknown.

Unique molecular identifiers tagged the TCR beta cDNA libraries. TCRdb re-derived calls from the PCR reads in MiXCR, one entry per CDR3 protein. The sample lists about 770,000 distinct CDR3 sequences; just over 45% were seen once. The sample comprised blood. The source is a girl aged 5 to 17 with multiple sclerosis.

CDR3 region: CASSLAGVTGGGYSPLHF. In DNA form, the CDR3 reads TGTGCCAGCAGCTTAGCGGGTGTCACAGGGGGAGGATATTCACCCCTCCACTTT. The chain is built from TRBV7-6 and TRBJ1-6; 8 bases map to TRBD1. V lost 0 bases and J lost 8; bases outside the gene matches: 12. The CDR3 runs 18 residues. Germline CDR1 is SGHVS and CDR2 is FNYEAQ.